The TCR beta chain described here comes from a study of T cells after yellow fever vaccination. Study summary: Preparing low-cell-number fractions relied on SMART-Seq v4 Ultra Low Input. Study-wide results and limits: Among primary-vaccination clones, most reappeared after the booster, at 96% for CD4 and around 91% for CD8.

Notes on this clonotype: The antigen is unknown.

Germline V gene sequence: CDR1 SGDLS, CDR2 YYNGEE. CDR3 length equals 15 residues. The V end lost 0 bases, the J end lost 5 bases, and 14 bases lay between the germline ends. Making TCR cDNA involved 5'RACE template switching, which added UMIs and a universal primer site. A single record per CDR3 protein comes from TCRdb applying MiXCR to the 5' RACE reads. The profile shows about 130,000 distinct CDR3 sequences, about 8.2% of them singletons. The chain combines TRBV9 with TRBJ1-2; D gene uncertain. The receptor was derived from a man aged 18 to 29 who received the YFV17D yellow fever vaccine. Sequenced material: CD8+ T cells sorted from PBMCs, taken on the day of the yellow fever booster vaccination. CDR3 nucleotide sequence: TGTGCCAGCAGCGTAGGATCATCCCGATTTTATGGCTACACCTTC. This sequence encodes CASSVGSSRFYGYTF. Full variable domain (rest looked up from reference TRBV9 and TRBJ1-2): DSGVTQTPKHLITATGQRVTLRCSPRSGDLSVYWYQQSLDQGLQFLIQYYNGEERAKGNILERFSAQQFPDLHSELNLSSLELGDSALYFCASSVGSSRFYGYTFGSGTRLTVV.